There are many counts of the clone carrying this T cell receptor (beta chain). Antigen specificity is unknown. Then a second PCR, running about 6 to 12 cycles, was carried out with a sample-barcoded 5' primer and a J-beta primer mix. TCRdb re-called the 5' RACE reads through MiXCR, storing one row per CDR3 protein. The sample includes approximately 2,000,000 distinct CDR3 sequences, approximately 40% of them seen just once. This entry is derived from a study of blood T cells in healthy people across ages. Whole-study results and caveats: Unknown donor CMV status possibly confounded expanded clonotype changes.

J gave up 4 bases and V 5 bases, and 2 bases lay outside the gene matches. Per germline, CDR1 SGHVS and CDR2 FQNEAQ. This CDR3 is 13 amino acids long. Every participating donor contributed 9.5 to 10 milliliters of peripheral blood through a draw. RNA extraction gave at least 5 micrograms of total RNA per sample. The clonotype originates from a human donor in good health. Specimen: blood. V and J are TRBV7-8 and TRBJ2-5; TRBD1 aligns across 9 bases. CDR3: CASSKDRGETQYF. The CDR3 DNA reads as TGTGCCAGCAGCAAGGACAGGGGAGAGACCCAGTACTTC. The variable domain in full, completed from reference TRBV7-8 and TRBJ2-5, reads GAGVSQSPRYKVAKRGQDVALRCDPISGHVSLFWYQQALGQGPEFLTYFQNEAQLDKSGLPSDRFFAERPEGSVSTLKIQRTQQEDSAVYLCASSKDRGETQYFGPGTRLLVL.